The clone carrying this T cell receptor beta chain was detected once. Assignments of participants to cohorts depended upon their own reported clinical history. The table came from immunoSEQ multiplex PCR; TCRdb's copy has only in-frame clones and leaves some out. The table records under 450,000 clones, roughly 84% of them present only once. The CDR3 is made up of 15 amino acids. Looked up from germline, CDR1 is SGHTA and CDR2 is FQGNSA. The trim removed 5 bases at V and 7 bases at J, leaving 7 bases unmatched. The data were taken from a study of blood T cell repertoires in COVID-19. Study background: From T cells, B-cell-depleted T cells, or PBMCs came the material, which was cDNA or gDNA.

Input material: PBMCs or T cells enriched from blood (not recorded which). The chain couples TRBV7-2 to TRBJ2-2, with 10 bases lining up with TRBD2. This TCR was recovered from a woman between 25 and 40 years old who had recovered from COVID-19. CDR3 in DNA: TGTGCCAGCAGCCAACTAGCGGGATATAGCGGGGAGCTGTTTTTT. Its translation is CASSQLAGYSGELFF. Together with reference TRBV7-2 and TRBJ2-2, the CDR3 gives the full variable domain: GAGVSQSPSNKVTEKGKDVELRCDPISGHTALYWYRQSLGQGLEFLIYFQGNSAPDKSGLPSDRFSAERTGGSVSTLTIQRTQQEDSAVYLCASSQLAGYSGELFFGEGSRLTVL.